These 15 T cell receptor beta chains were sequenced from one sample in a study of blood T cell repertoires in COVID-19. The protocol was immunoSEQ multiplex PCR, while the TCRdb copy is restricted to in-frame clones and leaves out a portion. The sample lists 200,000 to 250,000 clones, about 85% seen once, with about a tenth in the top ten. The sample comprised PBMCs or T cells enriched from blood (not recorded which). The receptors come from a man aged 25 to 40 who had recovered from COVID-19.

The CDR3 DNA reads as TGTGCCAGCAGCGCCGGACTGGGAGTGTACGAGCAGTACTTC. It encodes CASSAGLGVYEQYF. The J gene is TRBJ2-7, the V gene TRBV7-2; weak D call: TRBD2 (5 bases). Germline CDR1 reads SGHTA; CDR2 reads FQGNSA. The CDR3 spans 14 residues. V was clipped by 5 bases and J by 4 bases, with 15 bases between them. The whole variable domain, filled in from reference TRBV7-2 and TRBJ2-7, reads GAGVSQSPSNKVTEKGKDVELRCDPISGHTALYWYRQSLGQGLEFLIYFQGNSAPDKSGLPSDRFSAERTGGSVSTLTIQRTQQEDSAVYLCASSAGLGVYEQYFGPGTRLTVT.

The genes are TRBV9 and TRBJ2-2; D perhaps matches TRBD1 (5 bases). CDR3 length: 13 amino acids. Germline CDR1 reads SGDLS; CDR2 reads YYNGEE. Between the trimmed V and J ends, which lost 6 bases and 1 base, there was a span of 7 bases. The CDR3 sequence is CASTTENTGELFF. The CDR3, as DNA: TGTGCCAGCACGACAGAGAACACCGGGGAGCTGTTTTTT.

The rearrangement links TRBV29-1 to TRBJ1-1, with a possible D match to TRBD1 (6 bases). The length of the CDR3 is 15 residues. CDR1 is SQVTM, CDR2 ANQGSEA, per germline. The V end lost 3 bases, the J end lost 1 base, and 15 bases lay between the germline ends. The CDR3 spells CSVEGGAGKNTEAFF. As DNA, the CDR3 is TGCAGCGTTGAGGGGGGGGCAGGCAAGAACACTGAAGCTTTCTTT.

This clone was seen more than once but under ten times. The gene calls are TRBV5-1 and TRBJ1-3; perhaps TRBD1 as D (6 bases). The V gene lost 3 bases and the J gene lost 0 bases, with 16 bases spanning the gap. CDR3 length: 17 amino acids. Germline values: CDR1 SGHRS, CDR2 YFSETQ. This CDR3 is CASSSSGTLNSGNTIYF. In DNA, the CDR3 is TGCGCCAGCAGCTCCTCCGGGACACTGAACTCTGGAAACACCATATATTTT.

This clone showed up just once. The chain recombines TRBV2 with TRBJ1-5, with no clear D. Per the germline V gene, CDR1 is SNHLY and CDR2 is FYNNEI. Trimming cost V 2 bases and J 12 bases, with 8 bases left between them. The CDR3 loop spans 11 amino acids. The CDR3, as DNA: TGTGCCAGCAGTGAAACGGTCGTCCAGCATTTT. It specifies CASSETVVQHF. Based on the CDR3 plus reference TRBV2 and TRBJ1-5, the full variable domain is EPEVTQTPSHQVTQMGQEVILRCVPISNHLYFYWYRQILGQKVEFLVSFYNNEISEKSEIFDDQFSVERPDGSNFTLKIRSTKLEDSAMYFCASSETVVQHFGDGTRLSIL.

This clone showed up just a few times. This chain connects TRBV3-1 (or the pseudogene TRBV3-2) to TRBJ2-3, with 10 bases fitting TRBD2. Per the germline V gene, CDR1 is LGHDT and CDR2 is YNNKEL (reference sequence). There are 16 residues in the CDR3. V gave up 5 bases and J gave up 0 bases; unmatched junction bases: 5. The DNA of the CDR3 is TGTGCCAGCAGCTCCTATAGCGGGGGGAGCACAGATACGCAGTATTTT. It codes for CASSSYSGGSTDTQYF.

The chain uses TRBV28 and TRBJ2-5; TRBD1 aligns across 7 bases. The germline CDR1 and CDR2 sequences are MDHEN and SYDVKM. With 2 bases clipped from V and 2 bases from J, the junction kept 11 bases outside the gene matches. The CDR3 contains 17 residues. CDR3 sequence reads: CASSLSKWGTAQETQYF. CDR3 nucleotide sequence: TGTGCCAGCAGTTTAAGCAAGTGGGGGACAGCTCAAGAGACCCAGTACTTC.

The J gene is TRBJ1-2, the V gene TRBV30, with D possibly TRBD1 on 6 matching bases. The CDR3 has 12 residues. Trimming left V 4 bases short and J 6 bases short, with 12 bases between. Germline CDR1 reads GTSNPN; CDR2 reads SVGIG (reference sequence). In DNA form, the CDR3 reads TGTGCCTGGAACCTAGGGGGGGATGGCTACACCTTC. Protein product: CAWNLGGDGYTF.

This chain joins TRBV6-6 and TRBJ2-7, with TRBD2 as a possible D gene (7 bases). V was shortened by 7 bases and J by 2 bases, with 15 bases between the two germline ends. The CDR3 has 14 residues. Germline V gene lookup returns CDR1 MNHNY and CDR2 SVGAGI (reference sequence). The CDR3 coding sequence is TGTGCCAGCACGGGGGGCCTAGTACCCTACGAGCAGTACTTC. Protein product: CASTGGLVPYEQYF.

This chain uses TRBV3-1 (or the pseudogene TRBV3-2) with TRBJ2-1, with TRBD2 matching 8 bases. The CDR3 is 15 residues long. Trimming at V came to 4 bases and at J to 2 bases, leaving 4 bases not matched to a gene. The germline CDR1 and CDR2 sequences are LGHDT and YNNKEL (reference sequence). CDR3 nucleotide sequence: TGTGCCAGCAGCCCAAGCGGGGGTCCCTACAATGAGCAGTTCTTC. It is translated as CASSPSGGPYNEQFF.

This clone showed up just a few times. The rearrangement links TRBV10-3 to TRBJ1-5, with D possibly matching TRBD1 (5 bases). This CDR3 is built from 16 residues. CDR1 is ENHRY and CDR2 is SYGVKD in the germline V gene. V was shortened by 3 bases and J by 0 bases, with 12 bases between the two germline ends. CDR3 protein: CAISEGVGYSNQPQHF. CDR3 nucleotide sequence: TGTGCCATCAGTGAAGGGGTAGGGTATAGCAATCAGCCCCAGCATTTT.

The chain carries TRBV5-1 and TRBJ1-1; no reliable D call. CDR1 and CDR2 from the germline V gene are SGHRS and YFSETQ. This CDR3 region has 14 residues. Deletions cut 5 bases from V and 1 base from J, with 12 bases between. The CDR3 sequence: CASSPLSGNTEAFF. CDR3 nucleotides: TGCGCCAGCAGTCCCCTGAGTGGGAACACTGAAGCTTTCTTT.

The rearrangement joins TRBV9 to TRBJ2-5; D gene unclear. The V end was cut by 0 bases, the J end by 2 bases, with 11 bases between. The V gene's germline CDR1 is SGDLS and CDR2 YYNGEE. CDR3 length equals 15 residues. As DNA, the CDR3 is TGTGCCAGCAGCGTAGGCGTTACAGTACAAGAGACCCAGTACTTC. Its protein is CASSVGVTVQETQYF.

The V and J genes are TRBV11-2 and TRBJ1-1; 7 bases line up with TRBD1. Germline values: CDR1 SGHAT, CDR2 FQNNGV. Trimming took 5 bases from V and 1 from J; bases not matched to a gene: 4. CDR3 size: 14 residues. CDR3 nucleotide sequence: TGTGCCAGCAGCACCCGGACAGGGAACACTGAAGCTTTCTTT. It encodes CASSTRTGNTEAFF.

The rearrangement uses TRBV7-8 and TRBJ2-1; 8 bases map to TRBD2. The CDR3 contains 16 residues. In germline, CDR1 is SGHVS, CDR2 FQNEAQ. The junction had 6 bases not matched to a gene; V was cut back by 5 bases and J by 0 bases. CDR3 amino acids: CASSRSSGYSYNEQFF. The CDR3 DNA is TGTGCCAGCAGCCGTTCTAGCGGGTACTCCTACAATGAGCAGTTCTTC.